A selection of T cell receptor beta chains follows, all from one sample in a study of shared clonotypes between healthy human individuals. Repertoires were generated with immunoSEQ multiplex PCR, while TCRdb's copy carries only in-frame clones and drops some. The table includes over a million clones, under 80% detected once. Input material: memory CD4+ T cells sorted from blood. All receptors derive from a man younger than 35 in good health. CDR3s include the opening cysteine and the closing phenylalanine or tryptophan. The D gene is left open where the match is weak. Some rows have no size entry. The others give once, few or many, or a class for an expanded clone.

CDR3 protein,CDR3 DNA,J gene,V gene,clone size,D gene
CASSLTGYGALSEAFF,TGTGCCAGCAGCTTGACAGGGTATGGGGCACTCTCTGAAGCTTTCTTT,TRBJ1-1,TRBV7-9,.,TRBD1
CSVEEEAASHEKLFF,TGCAGCGTTGAAGAGGAGGCAGCCTCTCATGAAAAACTGTTTTTT,TRBJ1-4,TRBV29-1,.,.
CASSLQGDTGELFF,TGCGCCAGCAGCTTGCAGGGAGACACCGGGGAGCTGTTTTTT,TRBJ2-2,TRBV5-1,.,.
CAWSANIPGQGMGEAFF,TGTGCCTGGAGCGCGAATATACCGGGACAGGGGATGGGTGAAGCTTTCTTT,TRBJ1-1,TRBV30,few,TRBD1
CASSLSVGSFYEQYF,TGTGCCAGCAGCTTATCGGTAGGGTCATTCTACGAGCAGTACTTC,TRBJ2-7,TRBV7-2,.,.
CASSPRTGELFF,TGTGCCAGCTCACCAAGGACCGGGGAGCTGTTTTTT,TRBJ2-2,TRBV18,.,.
CASSEAGGNTEAFF,TGTGCCAGCAGTGAAGCCGGGGGGAACACTGAAGCTTTCTTT,TRBJ1-1,TRBV6-1,.,.
CASSFRGLEQYF,TGTGCCAGCAGTTTCAGGGGGCTCGAGCAGTACTTC,TRBJ2-7,TRBV6-5,.,TRBD1
CASSRTGIEDSPLHF,TGTGCCAGTAGTAGGACAGGGATTGAGGATTCACCCCTCCACTTT,TRBJ1-6,TRBV19,once,TRBD1
CASNGGDAYEQYF,TGTGCCAGTAACGGGGGGGATGCCTACGAGCAGTACTTC,TRBJ2-7,TRBV28,.,TRBD2
CSVGRTDTQYF,TGCAGTGTAGGTAGGACAGATACGCAGTATTTT,TRBJ2-3,TRBV20-1,.,.
CASSVGAGDDPDTQYF,TGTGCCAGCAGCGTAGGTGCGGGGGATGACCCAGATACGCAGTATTTT,TRBJ2-3,TRBV9,few,TRBD2
CARSLAEGRGRDTQYF,TGTGCCAGAAGCTTGGCCGAAGGCAGGGGGCGAGATACGCAGTATTTT,TRBJ2-3,TRBV5-3,.,TRBD1
CASTESGATGELFF,TGTGCCAGCACCGAATCAGGAGCCACCGGGGAGCTGTTTTTT,TRBJ2-2,TRBV7-2,.,.
CASSLDYGDNQPQHF,TGTGCCAGCAGCTTAGATTACGGAGACAATCAGCCCCAGCATTTT,TRBJ1-5,TRBV7-2,once,.
CASSPSGTGIYEQYF,TGTGCCAGCAGCCCTTCAGGGACAGGGATCTACGAGCAGTACTTC,TRBJ2-7,TRBV5-6,.,TRBD1
CASRTGGTDTQYF,TGCGCCAGCCGTACGGGGGGAACAGATACGCAGTATTTT,TRBJ2-3,TRBV10-2,.,TRBD2
CASSLRGYNEQFF,TGCGCCAGCAGCTTGAGGGGCTACAATGAGCAGTTCTTC,TRBJ2-1,TRBV5-1,few,.
CASSEPGQGNIQYF,TGTGCCAGCAGTGAGCCGGGACAGGGAAACATTCAGTACTTC,TRBJ2-4,TRBV28,.,TRBD1
CASSPGQGVYGYTF,TGTGCCAGCAGCCCGGGACAGGGAGTCTATGGCTACACCTTC,TRBJ1-2,TRBV6-6,few,TRBD1
CASAKGGARGRTEAFF,TGTGCCAGCGCGAAAGGGGGGGCGCGAGGAAGGACTGAAGCTTTCTTT,TRBJ1-1,TRBV5-4,.,.
CACRQGEGTDTQYF,TGTGCCTGCCGGCAGGGCGAGGGCACAGATACGCAGTATTTT,TRBJ2-3,TRBV28,many,.
CASSGWDRGGTGEQFF,TGTGCCAGCAGTGGGTGGGACAGAGGGGGTACGGGTGAGCAGTTCTTC,TRBJ2-1,TRBV6-1,.,TRBD1
CASTRGHADNEQFF,TGTGCCAGCACCAGGGGCCACGCGGACAATGAGCAGTTCTTC,TRBJ2-1,TRBV2,.,.
CASSSGTQSPLHF,TGCGCCAGCAGCTCCGGGACACAATCACCCCTCCACTTT,TRBJ1-6,TRBV5-1,.,.
CASSQERGSVYEQYF,TGCGCCAGCAGCCAAGAGCGGGGCAGTGTGTACGAGCAGTACTTC,TRBJ2-7,TRBV4-3,.,.
CASSDEGTQYF,TGTGCCAGCAGTGATGAGGGGACCCAGTACTTC,TRBJ2-5,TRBV2,once,.
CASSLVRSYEQYF,TGTGCCAGCAGCTTAGTCAGGTCCTACGAGCAGTACTTC,TRBJ2-7,TRBV11-2,.,.
CASSVGADTQYF,TGCGCCAGCAGCGTTGGGGCAGATACGCAGTATTTT,TRBJ2-3,TRBV4-1,.,.
CASSIDGPRVGRFYEQYF,TGTGCCAGTAGTATAGACGGACCCCGCGTTGGCAGATTCTACGAGCAGTACTTC,TRBJ2-7,TRBV19,once,.
CASSETAGGQETQYF,TGTGCCAGCAGTGAAACAGCGGGAGGCCAGGAGACCCAGTACTTC,TRBJ2-5,TRBV6-1,.,TRBD2
CASSISDRVGNQPQHF,TGTGCCAGTAGTATCTCAGACAGGGTTGGCAATCAGCCCCAGCATTTT,TRBJ1-5,TRBV19,.,TRBD1
CAWSTIPSGAKGETQYF,TGTGCCTGGAGTACCATCCCCTCCGGGGCCAAAGGGGAGACCCAGTACTTC,TRBJ2-5,TRBV30,.,.
CASSGSESGNEQFF,TGTGCCAGCAGCGGAAGTGAGTCAGGCAATGAGCAGTTCTTC,TRBJ2-1,TRBV13,few,.